Below, 15 T cell receptor beta chains from the same sample are listed, as sequenced in a study of response to subunit inactivated influenza vaccine. TCRdb called the RT-PCR reads again in MiXCR, with one record for every CDR3 protein. The sample lists some 850,000 distinct CDR3 sequences, roughly 20% occurring once. Material: PBMCs from blood, obtained roughly 5 days after vaccination. The receptors derive from a man over 45 who received an inactivated influenza vaccine.

This chain connects TRBV11-1 to TRBJ2-1; 11 nucleotides match TRBD2. Germline CDR1 and CDR2: SGHAT and FQDESV (reference sequence). The CDR3 consists of 18 residues. Losses at the gene ends were 2 bases for V and 0 bases for J; bases not matched to a gene: 6. This chain's CDR3 is CASSLSLAGGSSYNEQFF. The CDR3 nucleotides read TGTGCCAGCAGCTTAAGTCTAGCGGGGGGCAGCTCCTACAATGAGCAGTTCTTC. The complete variable domain, with remaining parts taken from reference TRBV11-1 and TRBJ2-1, reads EAEVAQSPRYKITEKSQAVAFWCDPISGHATLYWYRQILGQGPELLVQFQDESVVDDSQLPKDRFSAERLKGVDSTLKIQPAELGDSAMYLCASSLSLAGGSSYNEQFFGPGTRLTVL.

V usage is TRBV4-2 and J usage is TRBJ1-2; D perhaps matches TRBD1 (5 bases). The V gene's germline CDR1 is LGHNA and CDR2 YNFKEQ. V was shortened by 0 bases and J by 5 bases, with 13 bases between the two germline ends. The CDR3 is made up of 15 amino acids. CDR3 in amino acids: CASSQELGPLYGYTF. The CDR3 DNA follows: TGTGCCAGCAGCCAAGAGCTGGGACCGCTATATGGCTACACCTTC.

This clonotype turned up a few times. The rearrangement links TRBV9 to TRBJ1-6; 8 nucleotides align to TRBD1. The CDR3 has 15 amino acids. With 4 bases clipped from V and 10 bases from J, the junction kept 10 bases outside the gene matches. The germline CDR1 and CDR2 sequences are SGDLS and YYNGEE. CDR3: CASSRVGQGASPLHF. In DNA form, the CDR3 reads TGTGCCAGCAGCCGAGTCGGACAGGGAGCGTCACCCCTCCACTTT. The full variable domain, in which reference TRBV9 and TRBJ1-6 provide the parts outside the CDR3, is DSGVTQTPKHLITATGQRVTLRCSPRSGDLSVYWYQQSLDQGLQFLIQYYNGEERAKGNILERFSAQQFPDLHSELNLSSLELGDSALYFCASSRVGQGASPLHFGNGTRLTVT.

This clonotype turned up a few times. The chain carries TRBV4-1 and TRBJ2-5; unclear D gene. Germline CDR1 is MGHRA and CDR2 is YSYEKL. V was clipped by 3 bases and J by 0 bases, with 5 bases between them. CDR3 length: 13 amino acids. CDR3 loop: CASSQIDQETQYF. CDR3 bases: TGCGCCAGCAGCCAGATAGACCAAGAGACCCAGTACTTC.

The table lists this clonotype with a few counts. This CDR3 reads CASSIDDIKYNEQFF. CDR3 nucleotides: TGTGCCAGTAGTATAGATGACATCAAATACAATGAGCAGTTCTTC. This chain joins TRBV19 and TRBJ2-1; D is unresolved. The CDR3 has 15 residues. Trimming took 0 bases from V and 4 from J, leaving 10 bases between them. Germline V gives CDR1 LNHDA, CDR2 SQIVND (reference sequence). The entire variable domain, with the rest obtained from reference TRBV19 and TRBJ2-1, is as follows: DGGITQSPKYLFRKEGQNVTLSCEQNLNHDAMYWYRQDPGQGLRLIYYSQIVNDFQKGDIAEGYSVSREKKESFPLTVTSAQKNPTAFYLCASSIDDIKYNEQFFGPGTRLTVL.

This clonotype was seen only a few times. V gene TRBV11-2 combines with J gene TRBJ1-1; no reliable D call. Germline CDR1 is SGHAT and CDR2 is FQNNGV. V lost 11 bases, J lost 0 bases, and 13 bases lay in between. The CDR3 runs 13 residues. For the CDR3, the DNA is TGTGCCTCCGGGAGACGGATGAACACTGAAGCTTTCTTT. Amino acid sequence: CASGRRMNTEAFF.

The chain couples TRBV7-9 to TRBJ2-7; TRBD1 matches 7 bases. Germline V CDR1 and CDR2: SEHNR, FQNEAQ (reference sequence). This CDR3 is built from 12 residues. V dropped 4 bases and J dropped 11; count of bases not matched to a gene: 8. CDR3 nucleotide sequence: TGTGCCAGCAGCTACCCCGGACAGGATGAGTACTTC. Its translation: CASSYPGQDEYF.

The V and J genes are TRBV18 and TRBJ2-1, with a weak D call TRBD2 (7 bases). Germline values: CDR1 KGHSH, CDR2 LQKENI. The CDR3 sequence is 15 residues long. The germline V and J ends were trimmed by 0 bases and 8 bases, with 14 bases remaining between them. The CDR3 spells CASSPPMVGGDEQFF. CDR3 bases: TGTGCCAGCTCACCACCGATGGTAGGGGGGGATGAGCAGTTCTTC. The full variable domain, rest sourced from reference TRBV18 and TRBJ2-1, is NAGVMQNPRHLVRRRGQEARLRCSPMKGHSHVYWYRQLPEEGLKFMVYLQKENIIDESGMPKERFSAEFPKEGPSILRIQQVVRGDSAAYFCASSPPMVGGDEQFFGPGTRLTVL.

This clonotype was counted only a few times. This chain connects TRBV12-3 or TRBV12-4 to TRBJ2-5, with D perhaps TRBD1 or TRBD2 (6 bases each). CDR3 length: 13 amino acids. Trimming left V 8 bases short and J 5 bases short, with 15 bases between. This chain's CDR3 is CASRGRAVETQYF. CDR3 DNA sequence: TGTGCCAGCCGGGGGCGAGCGGTGGAGACCCAGTACTTC.

This clonotype has only a few counts. The V gene is TRBV3-1, the J gene TRBJ2-7; 7 positions match TRBD1. The V gene end was trimmed by 1 base and the J gene end by 5 bases; junction bases not matched to a gene: 5. The CDR3 runs 14 residues. Per the germline V gene, CDR1 is LGHDT and CDR2 is YNNKEL (reference sequence). CDR3 residues: CASSQGQGWDEQYF. As DNA, the CDR3 is TGTGCCAGCAGCCAAGGACAGGGATGGGACGAGCAGTACTTC.

The rearrangement links TRBV4-1 to TRBJ2-1, with D uncertain. The CDR3 spans 14 residues. V was shortened by 2 bases and J by 5 bases, with 10 bases between the two germline ends. CDR1 is MGHRA and CDR2 is YSYEKL in the germline V gene. DNA for the CDR3: TGCGCCAGCAGCCAACGGCTCGAGGACAATGAGCAGTTCTTC. Its protein is CASSQRLEDNEQFF.

The chain combines TRBV10-3 with TRBJ1-2; D is unresolved. V was cut by 2 bases and J by 7 bases, with 20 bases left in between. The CDR3 runs to 16 residues. Germline CDR1 ENHRY, CDR2 SYGVKD. The CDR3 DNA sequence: TGTGCCATCAGTGAGATATCGCCGGGAATCGCGAGTGGCTACACCTTC. Its protein is CAISEISPGIASGYTF.

This chain links TRBV9 with TRBJ2-4; TRBD2 aligns across 9 bases. The CDR3 spans 15 residues. Germline V gene data show CDR1 as SGDLS and CDR2 as YYNGEE. Losses at the gene ends were 0 bases for V and 8 bases for J; bases not matched to a gene: 6. CDR3 in DNA: TGTGCCAGCAGCGTAGCTCCTAGCGGGGATTACATTCAGTACTTC. Its translation is CASSVAPSGDYIQYF.

CDR3 residues: CSVPQAGTDTQYF. Written as DNA, the CDR3 is TGCAGCGTCCCCCAAGCCGGCACAGATACGCAGTATTTT. The chain recombines TRBV29-1 with TRBJ2-3, with D hard to call. Germline CDR1 reads SQVTM; CDR2 reads ANQGSEA. There are 13 residues in the CDR3. V was shortened by 6 bases and J by 1 base, with 11 bases between the two germline ends.

V and J are TRBV30 and TRBJ2-1; a possible D gene is TRBD2 (6 bases). The CDR3 spans 16 residues. Germline V gene data show CDR1 as GTSNPN and CDR2 as SVGIG (reference sequence). The V end was cut by 0 bases, the J end by 3 bases, with 15 bases between. CDR3 bases: TGTGCCTGGAGTGTATCCACCGGGAGCATCTACAATGAGCAGTTCTTC. This codes for CAWSVSTGSIYNEQFF.